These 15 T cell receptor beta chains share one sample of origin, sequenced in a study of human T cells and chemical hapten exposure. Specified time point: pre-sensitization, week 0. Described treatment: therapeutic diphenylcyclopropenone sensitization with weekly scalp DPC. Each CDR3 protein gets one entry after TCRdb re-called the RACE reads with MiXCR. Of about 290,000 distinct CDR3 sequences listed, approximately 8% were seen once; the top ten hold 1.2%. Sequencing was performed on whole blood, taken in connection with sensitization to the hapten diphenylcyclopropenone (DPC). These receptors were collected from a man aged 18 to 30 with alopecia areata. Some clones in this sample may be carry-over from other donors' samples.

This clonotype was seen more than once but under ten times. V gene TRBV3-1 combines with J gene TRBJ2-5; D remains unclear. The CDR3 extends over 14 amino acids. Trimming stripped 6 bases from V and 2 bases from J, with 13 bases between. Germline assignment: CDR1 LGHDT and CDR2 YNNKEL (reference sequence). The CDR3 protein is CASSLLTSQETQYF. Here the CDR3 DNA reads TGTGCCAGCAGTCTATTGACCTCTCAAGAGACCCAGTACTTC.

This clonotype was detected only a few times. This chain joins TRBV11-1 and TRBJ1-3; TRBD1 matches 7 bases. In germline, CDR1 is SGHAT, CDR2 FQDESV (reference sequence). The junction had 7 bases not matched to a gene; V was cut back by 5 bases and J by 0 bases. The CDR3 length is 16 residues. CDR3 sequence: CASSPGQAYSGNTIYF. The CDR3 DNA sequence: TGTGCCAGCAGCCCAGGACAGGCCTACTCTGGAAACACCATATATTTT.

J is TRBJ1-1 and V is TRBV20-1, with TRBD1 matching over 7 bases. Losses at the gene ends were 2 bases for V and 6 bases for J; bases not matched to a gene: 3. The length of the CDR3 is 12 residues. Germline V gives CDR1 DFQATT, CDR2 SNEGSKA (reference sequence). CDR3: CSARSTGPEAFF. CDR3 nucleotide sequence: TGCAGTGCTAGATCGACAGGGCCTGAAGCTTTCTTT.

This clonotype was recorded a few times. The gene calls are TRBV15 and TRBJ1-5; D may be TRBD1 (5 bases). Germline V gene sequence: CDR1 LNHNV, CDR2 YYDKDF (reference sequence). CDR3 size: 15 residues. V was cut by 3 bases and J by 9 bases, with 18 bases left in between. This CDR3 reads CATSSETGLRGPQHF. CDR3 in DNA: TGTGCCACCAGCAGCGAGACCGGTTTAAGGGGGCCCCAGCATTTT.

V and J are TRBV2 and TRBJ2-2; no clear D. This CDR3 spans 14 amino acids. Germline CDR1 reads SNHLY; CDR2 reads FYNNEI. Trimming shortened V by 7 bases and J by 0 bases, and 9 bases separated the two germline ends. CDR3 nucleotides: TGTGCCAGCATGTCAGGAACGAACACCGGGGAGCTGTTTTTT. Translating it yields CASMSGTNTGELFF.

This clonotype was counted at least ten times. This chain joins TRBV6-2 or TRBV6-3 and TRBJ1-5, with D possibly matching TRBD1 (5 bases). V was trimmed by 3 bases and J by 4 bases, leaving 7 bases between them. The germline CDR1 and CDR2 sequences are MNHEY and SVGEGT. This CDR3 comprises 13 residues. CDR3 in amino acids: CASSYAGNQPQHF. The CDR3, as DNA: TGTGCCAGCAGTTATGCAGGGAATCAGCCCCAGCATTTT.

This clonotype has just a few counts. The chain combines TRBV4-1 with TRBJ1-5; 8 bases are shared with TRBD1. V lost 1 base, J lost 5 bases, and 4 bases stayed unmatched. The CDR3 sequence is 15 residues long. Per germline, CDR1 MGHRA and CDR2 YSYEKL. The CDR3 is CASSQAGGWDQPQHF. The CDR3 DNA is TGCGCCAGCAGCCAAGCAGGGGGCTGGGATCAGCCCCAGCATTTT.

In DNA form, the CDR3 reads TGTGCCAGCAGCTTAACAACAGGGGAAAGATATGGCTACACCTTC. Translating gives CASSLTTGERYGYTF. The rearrangement links TRBV11-2 to TRBJ1-2; 7 bases align to TRBD1. The CDR3 loop spans 15 amino acids. CDR1 SGHAT and CDR2 FQNNGV come from the germline V gene. V lost 2 bases, J lost 5 bases, and 8 bases stayed unmatched.

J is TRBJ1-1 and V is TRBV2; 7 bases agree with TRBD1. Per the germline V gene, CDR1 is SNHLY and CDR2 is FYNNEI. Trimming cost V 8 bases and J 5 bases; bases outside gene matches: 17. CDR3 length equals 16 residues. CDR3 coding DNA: TGTGCCAGCCAAAGAAACAGGGGCCTAAGGGGGACTGAAGCTTTCTTT. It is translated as CASQRNRGLRGTEAFF.

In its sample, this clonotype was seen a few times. CDR3 amino acids: CASSLKSGNTEAFF. CDR3 bases: TGTGCCAGCAGCTTAAAGTCGGGGAACACTGAAGCTTTCTTT. The genes are TRBV7-6 and TRBJ1-1; D remains ambiguous. V was cut by 2 bases and J by 1 base, with 8 bases left in between. The germline gives CDR1 SGHVS, CDR2 FNYEAQ. The length of the CDR3 is 14 residues. Filled out from reference TRBV7-6 and TRBJ1-1, the complete variable domain reads GAGVSQSPRYKVTKRGQDVALRCDPISGHVSLYWYRQALGQGPEFLTYFNYEAQQDKSGLPNDRFSAERPEGSISTLTIQRTEQRDSAMYRCASSLKSGNTEAFFGQGTRLTVV.

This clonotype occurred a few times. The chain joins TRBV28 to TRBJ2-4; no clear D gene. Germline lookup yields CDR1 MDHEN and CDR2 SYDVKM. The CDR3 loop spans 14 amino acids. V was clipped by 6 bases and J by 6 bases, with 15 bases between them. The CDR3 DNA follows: TGTGCCAGCAGGTCCTCGACGGTAGGAAACATTCAGTACTTC. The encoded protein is CASRSSTVGNIQYF.

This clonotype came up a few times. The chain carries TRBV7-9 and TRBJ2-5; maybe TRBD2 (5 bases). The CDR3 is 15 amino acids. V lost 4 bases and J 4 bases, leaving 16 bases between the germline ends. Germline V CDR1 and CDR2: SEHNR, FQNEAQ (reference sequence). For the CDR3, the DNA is TGTGCCAGCAGCTCCACCCCCCGGGGTTTAGAGACCCAGTACTTC. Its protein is CASSSTPRGLETQYF.

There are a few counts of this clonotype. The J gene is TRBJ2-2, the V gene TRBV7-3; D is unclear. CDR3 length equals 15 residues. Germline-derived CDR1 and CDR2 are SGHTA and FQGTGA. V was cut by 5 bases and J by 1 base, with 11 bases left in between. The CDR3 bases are TGTGCCAGCAGCGTCGGACCATGGAACACCGGGGAGCTGTTTTTT. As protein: CASSVGPWNTGELFF.

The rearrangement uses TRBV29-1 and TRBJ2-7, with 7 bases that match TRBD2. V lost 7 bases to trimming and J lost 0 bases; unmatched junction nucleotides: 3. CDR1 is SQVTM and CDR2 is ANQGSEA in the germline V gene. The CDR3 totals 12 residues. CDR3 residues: CSGRTSSYEQYF. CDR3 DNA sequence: TGCAGCGGCCGGACTAGCTCCTACGAGCAGTACTTC.

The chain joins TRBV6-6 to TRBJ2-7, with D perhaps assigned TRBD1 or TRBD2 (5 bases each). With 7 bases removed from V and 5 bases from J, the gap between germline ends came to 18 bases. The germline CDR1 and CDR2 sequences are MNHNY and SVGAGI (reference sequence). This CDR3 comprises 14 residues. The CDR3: CASTLHGTADEQYF. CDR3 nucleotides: TGTGCCAGCACCTTACATGGGACGGCGGACGAGCAGTACTTC.